The 11 T cell receptor beta chains reported below all come from one sample, sequenced in a study of T cells after yellow fever vaccination. TCRdb processed the 5' RACE reads anew with MiXCR; each CDR3 protein has one entry. Of roughly 48,000 distinct CDR3 sequences listed, approximately 7% were seen once; the top ten hold roughly 26%. Sequenced here: CD8+ T cells not binding an NS4B(214-222) dextramer, sorted from PBMCs, sampled 35 to 50 days after the first yellow fever vaccination. Every receptor here comes from a man aged 18 to 29 who received the YFV17D yellow fever vaccine.

The CDR3 sequence: CAISPGGRGTSTDTQYF. The CDR3 DNA reads TGTGCCATCAGCCCAGGGGGGAGGGGGACCAGTACAGATACGCAGTATTTT. The gene calls are TRBV10-3 and TRBJ2-3; D is possibly TRBD1 or TRBD2 (7 bases each). Trimming took 6 bases from V and 3 from J, leaving 22 bases between them. Per the germline V gene, CDR1 is ENHRY and CDR2 is SYGVKD. This CDR3 spans 17 amino acids.

This clonotype was recorded many times. The chain is built from TRBV5-1 and TRBJ2-1, with TRBD2 matching over 7 bases. V shed 1 base and J 6 bases; nucleotides not matched to a gene: 4. Germline V CDR1 and CDR2: SGHRS, YFSETQ. The length of the CDR3 is 14 residues. CDR3 DNA sequence: TGCGCCAGCAGCTTGCGACTAGCAGGCAATGAGCAGTTCTTC. It translates to CASSLRLAGNEQFF.

The gene calls are TRBV7-2 and TRBJ2-1, with D perhaps TRBD2 (5 bases). CDR1 and CDR2 (germline): SGHTA, FQGNSA. With 3 bases removed from V and 3 bases from J, the gap between germline ends came to 6 bases. This CDR3 region has 13 residues. DNA for the CDR3: TGTGCCAGCAGCTTTACTAGCTACAATGAGCAGTTCTTC. This sequence encodes CASSFTSYNEQFF. The whole variable domain, remainder taken from reference TRBV7-2 and TRBJ2-1, is GAGVSQSPSNKVTEKGKDVELRCDPISGHTALYWYRQSLGQGLEFLIYFQGNSAPDKSGLPSDRFSAERTGGSVSTLTIQRTQQEDSAVYLCASSFTSYNEQFFGPGTRLTVL.

This clonotype showed up many times. The J gene is TRBJ1-2, the V gene TRBV28; D remains ambiguous. The CDR3 loop spans 12 amino acids. Looked up from germline, CDR1 is MDHEN and CDR2 is SYDVKM. V lost 5 bases, J lost 4 bases, and 8 bases lay in between. The CDR3 loop is CASSPSVYGYTF. As DNA, the CDR3 is TGTGCCAGCAGTCCCTCCGTCTATGGCTACACCTTC.

This clonotype was observed at least ten times. The chain couples TRBV27 to TRBJ2-7; D is undetermined. The V and J ends lost 3 bases and 7 bases respectively, with 13 bases between them. From germline, CDR1 is MNHEY and CDR2 SMNVEV (reference sequence). The CDR3 is 13 residues long. CDR3 amino acids: CASSLGLPGEQYF. CDR3 DNA sequence: TGTGCCAGCAGTTTGGGCTTACCCGGGGAGCAGTACTTC.

In this sample, this clonotype turned up many times. The V call is TRBV27, the J call TRBJ2-1; D is ambiguous. V was pared by 6 bases and J by 3 bases, with 12 bases between. The CDR3 spans 14 residues. Germline V gene data show CDR1 as MNHEY and CDR2 as SMNVEV (reference sequence). The CDR3 spells CASSMGLYYNEQFF. The CDR3 bases are TGTGCCAGCAGCATGGGCCTCTACTACAATGAGCAGTTCTTC.

This clonotype was seen at least ten times. V usage is TRBV6-1 and J usage is TRBJ2-1, with D unresolved. Germline CDR1 MNHNS, CDR2 SASEGT. The CDR3 totals 13 residues. Trimming pared 6 bases from V and 4 bases from J, leaving 10 bases between. The CDR3 bases are TGTGCCAGCAGCGATCGAACTTACAATGAGCAGTTCTTC. This translates into CASSDRTYNEQFF.

The chain has TRBV5-1 and TRBJ2-1, with D maybe TRBD1 (6 bases). The CDR3 totals 15 residues. Trimming pared 6 bases from V and 7 bases from J, leaving 20 bases between. Per germline, CDR1 SGHRS and CDR2 YFSETQ. CDR3 sequence (DNA): TGCGCCAGCACCCCCGGGACATCTTTCGTGAATGAGCAGTTCTTC. Its protein product is CASTPGTSFVNEQFF. Based on the CDR3 plus reference TRBV5-1 and TRBJ2-1, the full variable domain is KAGVTQTPRYLIKTRGQQVTLSCSPISGHRSVSWYQQTPGQGLQFLFEYFSETQRNKGNFPGRFSGRQFSNSRSEMNVSTLELGDSALYLCASTPGTSFVNEQFFGPGTRLTVL.

This clonotype has only a few counts. The chain links TRBV6-5 to TRBJ2-1; the match to TRBD1 covers 7 bases. Germline V CDR1 and CDR2: MNHEY, SVGAGI. CDR3 length: 15 amino acids. With 2 bases clipped from V and 5 bases from J, the junction kept 6 bases outside the gene matches. The CDR3 DNA reads as TGTGCCAGCAGTTACGTACCAGGGGGTCACAATGAGCAGTTCTTC. It yields the protein CASSYVPGGHNEQFF.

This chain connects TRBV5-1 to TRBJ1-2; 7 nucleotides align to TRBD1. Losses at the gene ends were 4 bases for V and 4 bases for J; bases not matched to a gene: 13. Germline-derived CDR1 and CDR2 are SGHRS and YFSETQ. CDR3 size: 16 residues. The CDR3 nucleotides read TGCGCCAGCAGCCCAACCGGGACAGCTTATTCCTATGGCTACACCTTC. Protein sequence: CASSPTGTAYSYGYTF. The variable domain in full, with the rest retrieved from reference TRBV5-1 and TRBJ1-2, is KAGVTQTPRYLIKTRGQQVTLSCSPISGHRSVSWYQQTPGQGLQFLFEYFSETQRNKGNFPGRFSGRQFSNSRSEMNVSTLELGDSALYLCASSPTGTAYSYGYTFGSGTRLTVV.

This clonotype has a count of ten or more. The chain uses TRBV6-5 and TRBJ1-5, with D uncertain. In germline, CDR1 is MNHEY, CDR2 SVGAGI. The CDR3 sequence is 17 residues long. Trimming removed 2 bases at V and 0 bases at J, with 14 bases between. The CDR3 loop reads CASSYPDGSYSNQPQHF. The CDR3 bases are TGTGCCAGCAGTTACCCAGACGGAAGTTATAGCAATCAGCCCCAGCATTTT.